This T cell receptor beta chain appears in the sequencing data of a study of cytomegalovirus exposure and HLA in healthy donors. Overall study: Approximately 85 million unique TCRs from HLA-typed donors made up an early data release. Findings and limits, study-wide: A list of approximately 150 TCR beta chains associated with cytomegalovirus was given.

The CDR3 contains 14 residues. CDR1 and CDR2 from the germline V gene are SGHKS and YYEKEE (reference sequence). Trimming cost V 4 bases and J 10 bases, with 17 bases left between them. Note on this clone: The antigen is not known.

Both 60 Vbeta primers and 13 Jbeta primers went into the PCR. Assay used: immunoSEQ multiplex PCR; TCRdb lists only in-frame clones, some missing. Of 150,000 to 200,000 clones listed, about three quarters are singletons. This sequence was found in a woman aged 40 to 50 in good health and CMV-seropositive. V gene TRBV5-5 combines with J gene TRBJ1-4, with a possible D match to TRBD1 (5 bases). The sequenced material came from PBMCs. CDR3 DNA sequence: TGTGCCAGCAGCCTGGGACGGAGAGAGGGAAAACTGTTTTTT. Translation gives CASSLGRREGKLFF.